The 25 T cell receptor beta chains below were found in one sample sequenced in a study of T cells in Graves' hyperthyroidism and ophthalmopathy. Amplified TCR beta CDR3 regions derived from RNA transcripts. TCR CDR3 underwent first-round RT-PCR with the HTBI primer set. TCRdb reprocessed the multiplex PCR reads via MiXCR and lists one record per CDR3 protein. The sample has around 580,000 distinct CDR3 sequences, approximately 16% seen once. The sample was blood. The receptors were sampled from a woman between 18 and 29 years old with Graves' hyperthyroidism.

This clonotype was seen more than once but under ten times. CDR3 in amino acids: CASSESTGDQPQHF. Here the CDR3 DNA reads TGCGCCAGCAGTGAGTCGACAGGGGATCAGCCCCAGCATTTT. This chain joins TRBV10-2 and TRBJ1-5; 8 positions agree with TRBD1. Losses at the gene ends were 0 bases for V and 5 bases for J; bases not matched to a gene: 0. Germline values: CDR1 WSHSY, CDR2 SAAADI. The CDR3 is 14 amino acids.

This clonotype came up many times. The V call is TRBV3-1, the J call TRBJ1-6, with a tentative D call TRBD1 (5 bases). V was shortened by 4 bases and J by 7 bases, with 11 bases between the two germline ends. Germline loops: CDR1 LGHDT, CDR2 YNNKEL (reference sequence). The CDR3 runs to 14 residues. As DNA, the CDR3 is TGTGCCAGCAGCCCCAGACAGAGGAATTCACCCCTCCACTTT. This sequence encodes CASSPRQRNSPLHF.

The chain couples TRBV5-5 to TRBJ2-1, with 8 bases fitting TRBD2. Germline V gene data show CDR1 as SGHKS and CDR2 as YYEKEE (reference sequence). This CDR3 has 17 residues. J gave up 4 bases and V 2 bases, and 11 bases lay outside the gene matches. DNA of the CDR3: TGTGCCAGCAGCTTTTGGGGTGGGCTAGCGGGTTACAATGAGCAGTTCTTC. Residues: CASSFWGGLAGYNEQFF.

This clonotype was counted a few times. This chain links TRBV10-3 with TRBJ1-2; unclear D gene. Germline V lookup: CDR1 ENHRY, CDR2 SYGVKD. Trimming pared 6 bases from V and 6 bases from J, leaving 17 bases between. The CDR3 has 14 amino acids. The CDR3: CAISSRMGTDGYTF. Written as DNA, the CDR3 is TGTGCCATCAGCTCCCGCATGGGAACCGATGGCTACACCTTC.

This chain uses TRBV12-3 or TRBV12-4 with TRBJ2-5; D is possibly TRBD1 or TRBD2 (5 bases each). The CDR3 spans 14 residues. V was cut by 5 bases and J by 3 bases, with 13 bases left in between. CDR3 coding DNA: TGTGCCAGCAGTCTGTCGGGACGGGAAGAGACCCAGTACTTC. This translates into CASSLSGREETQYF.

In its sample, this clonotype was seen many times. The rearrangement uses TRBV3-1 and TRBJ1-1; no firm D call. The germline V gene has CDR1 LGHDT and CDR2 YNNKEL (reference sequence). Between the trimmed V and J ends, which lost 4 bases and 9 bases, there was a span of 9 bases. CDR3 length: 11 amino acids. The DNA of the CDR3 is TGTGCCAGCAGCCGGTGGCCTAAAGCTTTCTTT. Encoded protein: CASSRWPKAFF.

This chain uses TRBV2 with TRBJ2-2; D is uncertain. Germline V gene data show CDR1 as SNHLY and CDR2 as FYNNEI. The CDR3 is made up of 14 amino acids. Between the trimmed V and J ends, which lost 6 bases and 6 bases, there was a span of 14 bases. Here the CDR3 reads CASRARTGPGELFF. For the CDR3, the DNA is TGTGCCAGCAGGGCTAGGACCGGGCCCGGGGAGCTGTTTTTT.

This clonotype has ten or more counts. The chain recombines TRBV3-1 with TRBJ2-7; a weak D match, TRBD1 (5 bases). Germline V lookup: CDR1 LGHDT, CDR2 YNNKEL (reference sequence). The V gene lost 1 base and the J gene lost 3 bases, with 19 bases spanning the gap. The CDR3 length is 17 residues. CDR3 in DNA: TGTGCCAGCAGCCAAGGAGTACAGCTCTTCCAGGGCTACGAGCAGTACTTC. This sequence encodes CASSQGVQLFQGYEQYF.

A remark on this clonotype: One end of the junction fails to match germline, which may point to a read error. The chain links TRBV7-7 to TRBJ1-5; D possibly corresponds to TRBD1 (5 bases). CDR3 length: 17 amino acids. The germline CDR1 and CDR2 sequences are SSHAT and FNYEAQ (reference sequence). The CDR3 protein is CASSLGAGRRFNQPQHF. The CDR3 nucleotides read TGTGCTAGCAGCTTAGGGGCAGGGAGACGCTTCAATCAGCCCCAGCATTTT.

This clonotype was seen a few times. This chain's CDR3 is CASSSGLGYQETQYF. The CDR3 bases are TGTGCCAGCAGTTCGGGACTAGGGTACCAAGAGACCCAGTACTTC. The V call is TRBV12-3 or TRBV12-4, the J call TRBJ2-5, with 8 bases fitting TRBD2. The CDR3 sequence is 15 residues long. Trimming took 4 bases from V and 0 from J; bases not matched to a gene: 4.

This clonotype was seen many times. This chain joins TRBV29-1 and TRBJ1-1; D possibly corresponds to TRBD1 (5 bases). V lost 1 base and J 3 bases, leaving 12 bases between the germline ends. The CDR3 is 14 amino acids. Per the germline V gene, CDR1 is SQVTM and CDR2 is ANQGSEA. CDR3 amino acids: CSVEVWGVDTEAFF. In DNA form, the CDR3 reads TGCAGCGTTGAAGTATGGGGGGTGGACACTGAAGCTTTCTTT.

This clonotype was counted ten times or more. The J gene is TRBJ1-1, the V gene TRBV12-3 or TRBV12-4, with D tentatively TRBD1 (5 bases). V was cut by 1 base and J by 3 bases, with 9 bases left in between. The CDR3 consists of 14 residues. In DNA, the CDR3 is TGTGCCAGCAGTTTAGATTCAGGGTACACTGAAGCTTTCTTT. This translates into CASSLDSGYTEAFF.

This clonotype was counted only a few times. A single base separates this from a much larger clone, so it may be a read error. V is TRBV12-3 or TRBV12-4 and J is TRBJ2-3; D might be TRBD1 (5 bases). The CDR3 extends over 16 amino acids. CDR3 protein: CVSSTTSPSWGDTQYF. The CDR3 coding sequence is TGTGTCAGCAGCACGACGTCCCCCTCTTGGGGCGATACGCAGTATTTT.

This clonotype was counted ten times or more. The V and J genes are TRBV5-1 and TRBJ2-3; D ambiguous. Germline CDR1 SGHRS, CDR2 YFSETQ. V lost 5 bases and J 4 bases, leaving 8 bases between the germline ends. The CDR3 covers 12 residues. CDR3 residues: CASRRASDTQYF. The CDR3 DNA follows: TGCGCCAGCAGACGAGCATCAGATACGCAGTATTTT.

The table lists this clonotype with many counts. This chain links TRBV5-1 with TRBJ1-2; perhaps TRBD1 as D (6 bases). Trimming shortened V by 4 bases and J by 5 bases, and 12 bases separated the two germline ends. The CDR3 totals 13 residues. The germline gives CDR1 SGHRS, CDR2 YFSETQ. CDR3 residues: CASSVGTPYGYTF. In DNA, the CDR3 is TGCGCCAGCAGCGTAGGGACACCATATGGCTACACCTTC.

In its sample, this clonotype was seen many times. The V gene is TRBV12-3 or TRBV12-4, the J gene TRBJ2-5; TRBD1 matches at 7 bases. J was trimmed by 5 bases and V by 5 bases; bases with no gene match: 8. CDR3 length: 14 residues. The CDR3 DNA is TGTGCCAGCAGTCATACAGGGGATGGGGAGACCCAGTACTTC. Amino acid sequence: CASSHTGDGETQYF.

Ten or more counts support this clonotype. This chain links TRBV2 with TRBJ2-1, with D tentatively TRBD2 (6 bases). CDR3 size: 14 residues. CDR1 and CDR2 from the germline V gene are SNHLY and FYNNEI. V was clipped by 9 bases and J by 6 bases, with 18 bases between them. The CDR3, as DNA: TGTGCCAGTGTGACGGGGGTATCGAGCAATGAGCAGTTCTTC. Amino acids: CASVTGVSSNEQFF.

The chain joins TRBV10-3 to TRBJ1-1; D ambiguous. This CDR3 has 13 residues. Per the germline V gene, CDR1 is ENHRY and CDR2 is SYGVKD. V dropped 6 bases and J dropped 5 bases, with 13 bases sitting between them. The CDR3 nucleotides are TGTGCCATCAGCCGAGAAGGGTATACTGAAGCTTTCTTT. Translation: CAISREGYTEAFF.

The V and J genes are TRBV9 and TRBJ2-3; 8 bases line up with TRBD1. Germline CDR1 reads SGDLS; CDR2 reads YYNGEE. The CDR3 runs 15 residues. With 3 bases clipped from V and 1 base from J, the junction kept 4 bases outside the gene matches. The DNA of the CDR3 is TGTGCCAGCAGCGCGCCGGGACAGGGCACAGATACGCAGTATTTT. Its translation: CASSAPGQGTDTQYF.

The chain uses TRBV19 and TRBJ1-5; D unresolved. The CDR3 length is 16 residues. V shed 3 bases and J shed 7 bases, with 19 bases lying between them. Per germline, CDR1 LNHDA and CDR2 SQIVND (reference sequence). The CDR3 protein is CASSIVWQSSRQPQHF. In nucleotides, the CDR3 is TGTGCCAGTAGTATTGTTTGGCAGTCGAGTCGGCAGCCCCAGCATTTT.

A note on this clonotype: Germline is not matched at one junction end, which may reflect a read error. V usage is TRBV9 and J usage is TRBJ2-3; TRBD2 matches at 10 bases. This CDR3 is 18 amino acids long. Germline V CDR1 and CDR2: SGDLS, YYNGEE. The CDR3 region is CASSVDGGGLAGADMQYF. Written as DNA, the CDR3 is TGTGCCAGCAGCGTAGACGGTGGCGGGCTAGCGGGAGCAGATATGCAGTATTTT.

This clonotype has a handful of counts. The V gene is TRBV7-9, the J gene TRBJ1-3, with TRBD1 matching 8 bases. The CDR3 has 19 residues. V dropped 2 bases and J dropped 2; count of bases not matched to a gene: 14. Germline CDR1 is SEHNR and CDR2 is FQNEAQ (reference sequence). For the CDR3, the DNA is TGTGCCAGCAGCTTAAGGGGTGAAAGACAGGGGACCCCTGGAAACACCATATATTTT. As protein: CASSLRGERQGTPGNTIYF.

This chain connects TRBV20-1 to TRBJ2-7, with 14 bases fitting TRBD2. The ends lost 2 bases at V and 3 bases at J; junction bases unmatched: 15. Germline V CDR1 and CDR2: DFQATT, SNEGSKA (reference sequence). The length of the CDR3 is 19 residues. CDR3 sequence reads: CSARRYKGGTSGSLYEQYF. The CDR3 DNA reads as TGCAGTGCTAGACGTTATAAAGGGGGGACTAGCGGGAGTCTCTACGAGCAGTACTTC.

This clonotype has ten or more counts. At one end the junction does not follow the germline gene, possibly because of a read error. V gene TRBV6-1 combines with J gene TRBJ1-5, with a weak D call TRBD1 (5 bases). Germline V gives CDR1 MNHNS, CDR2 SASEGT. This CDR3 has 15 residues. CDR3 DNA sequence: TGTGCCAGCAGTCGTCCAGGGTATAGCAATCAGCCCCAACATTTT. It specifies CASSRPGYSNQPQHF.

This clonotype has just a few counts. The V gene is TRBV6-4, the J gene TRBJ1-5; D may be TRBD1 (5 bases). This CDR3 contains 17 residues. V lost 0 bases to trimming and J lost 0 bases, with 12 bases between them. Per the germline V gene, CDR1 is MRHNA and CDR2 is SNTAGT. CDR3 coding DNA: TGTGCCAGCAGTGACTCGAACAGGTTCTATAGCAATCAGCCCCAGCATTTT. It encodes CASSDSNRFYSNQPQHF.